The table lists the clone carrying this TCR beta chain with a few counts. The repertoire was sequenced with immunoSEQ multiplex PCR; TCRdb's copy has only in-frame clones and lacks some. The top ten hold around 3% of the sample, which has about 150,000 clones, approximately 90% seen once. This CDR3 contains 16 residues. The V gene's germline CDR1 is MNHEY and CDR2 SVGEGT. The V end was cut by 5 bases, the J end by 7 bases, with 20 bases between. The source of the sample is a study of T cell responses to AZD1222 COVID-19 vaccine. The TCR was taken from an adult in good health. The chain is built from TRBV6-2 or TRBV6-3 and TRBJ1-4; D is perhaps TRBD1 (6 bases). Sequenced material: peripheral blood, taken on day 0 of AZD1222 vaccination. The chain's CDR3 is CASSVVVGGLGEKLFF. The CDR3 bases are TGTGCCAGCAGTGTCGTCGTTGGGGGGCTGGGTGAAAAACTGTTTTTT.